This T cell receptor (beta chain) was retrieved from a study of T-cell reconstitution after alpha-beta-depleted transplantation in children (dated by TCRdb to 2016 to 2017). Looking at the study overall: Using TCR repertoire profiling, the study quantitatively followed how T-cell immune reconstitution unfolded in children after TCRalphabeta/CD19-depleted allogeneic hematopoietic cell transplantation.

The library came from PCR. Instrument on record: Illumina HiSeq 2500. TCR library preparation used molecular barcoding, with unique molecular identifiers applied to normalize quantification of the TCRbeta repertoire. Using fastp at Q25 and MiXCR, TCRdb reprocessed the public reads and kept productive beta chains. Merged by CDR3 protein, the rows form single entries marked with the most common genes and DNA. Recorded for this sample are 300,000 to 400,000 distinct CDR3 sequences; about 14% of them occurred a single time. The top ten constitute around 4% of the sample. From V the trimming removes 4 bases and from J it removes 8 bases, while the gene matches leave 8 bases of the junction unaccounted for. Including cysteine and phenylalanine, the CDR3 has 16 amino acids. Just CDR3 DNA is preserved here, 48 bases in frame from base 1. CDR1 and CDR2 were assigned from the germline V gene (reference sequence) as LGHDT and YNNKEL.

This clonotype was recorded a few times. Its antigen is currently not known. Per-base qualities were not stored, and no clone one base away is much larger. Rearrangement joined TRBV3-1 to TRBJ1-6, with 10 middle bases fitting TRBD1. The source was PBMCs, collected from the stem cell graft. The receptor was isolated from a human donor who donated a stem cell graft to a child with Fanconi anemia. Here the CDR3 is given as CASSPYSGTGDSPLHF. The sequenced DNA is TGTGCCAGCAGCCCTTATTCCGGGACAGGGGATTCACCCCTCCACTTT.